Each of the 22 T cell receptor beta chains below was sequenced from the same sample in a study of blood T cell repertoires in COVID-19. The protocol was immunoSEQ multiplex PCR, while the TCRdb copy is restricted to in-frame clones and leaves out a portion. The sample comprises 200,000 to 300,000 clones, approximately 83% of which are singletons, and 2.5% to 3.5% rests with the top ten. The specimen sequenced was peripheral blood. All receptors come from a woman aged 25 to 45 who had recovered from COVID-19.

V usage is TRBV27 and J usage is TRBJ2-6, with D possibly matching TRBD1 (6 bases). Germline values: CDR1 MNHEY, CDR2 SMNVEV (reference sequence). V was cut by 3 bases and J by 9 bases, with 9 bases left in between. The CDR3 length is 13 residues. The CDR3 DNA reads as TGTGCCAGCAGTTTTGACAGGTACAACGTCCTGACTTTC. This codes for CASSFDRYNVLTF.

V usage is TRBV9 and J usage is TRBJ1-6; 10 bases agree with TRBD1. With 0 bases clipped from V and 0 bases from J, the junction kept 6 bases outside the gene matches. Per the germline V gene, CDR1 is SGDLS and CDR2 is YYNGEE. This CDR3 spans 19 amino acids. The CDR3 DNA follows: TGTGCCAGCAGCGTAGGGATGGGACAGGGGAGCTCCTATAATTCACCCCTCCACTTT. Protein product: CASSVGMGQGSSYNSPLHF. Complete variable domain (other parts from reference TRBV9 and TRBJ1-6): DSGVTQTPKHLITATGQRVTLRCSPRSGDLSVYWYQQSLDQGLQFLIQYYNGEERAKGNILERFSAQQFPDLHSELNLSSLELGDSALYFCASSVGMGQGSSYNSPLHFGNGTRLTVT.

The chain has TRBV5-1 and TRBJ2-1; 15 bases are shared with TRBD2. The germline CDR1 and CDR2 sequences are SGHRS and YFSETQ. The CDR3 contains 17 residues. Trimming cost V 4 bases and J 5 bases; bases outside gene matches: 7. CDR3: CASSRRTSGGANNEQFF. CDR3 bases: TGCGCCAGCAGCCGTCGGACTAGCGGGGGGGCAAACAATGAGCAGTTCTTC.

The rearrangement joins TRBV7-3 to TRBJ1-1, with TRBD1 as a possible D gene (5 bases). Trimming left V 5 bases short and J 3 bases short, with 16 bases between. Germline V lookup: CDR1 SGHTA, CDR2 FQGTGA. The CDR3 is 15 amino acids. The CDR3 loop is CASSTGPGWDTEAFF. Written as DNA, the CDR3 is TGTGCCAGCAGCACAGGTCCGGGCTGGGACACTGAAGCTTTCTTT. The whole variable domain, remainder taken from reference TRBV7-3 and TRBJ1-1, is GAGVSQTPSNKVTEKGKYVELRCDPISGHTALYWYRQSLGQGPEFLIYFQGTGAADDSGLPNDRFFAVRPEGSVSTLKIQRTERGDSAVYLCASSTGPGWDTEAFFGQGTRLTVV.

In its sample, this clone was seen a few times. The rearrangement uses TRBV7-2 and TRBJ1-1; no clear D. CDR1 and CDR2 from the germline V gene are SGHTA and FQGNSA. V was cut by 5 bases and J by 0 bases, with 13 bases left in between. The CDR3 is 15 residues long. The CDR3 loop reads CASSLTTGMNTEAFF. CDR3 coding DNA: TGTGCCAGCAGCCTCACGACCGGGATGAACACTGAAGCTTTCTTT.

The chain employs TRBV2 and TRBJ2-1; 10 bases match TRBD2. Looked up from germline, CDR1 is SNHLY and CDR2 is FYNNEI. The CDR3 runs to 15 residues. Trimming removed 6 bases from V and 4 bases from J; junction bases left unmatched: 6. The CDR3 DNA reads as TGTGCCAGCAGCCCTACTAGCGGGGAGTACAATGAGCAGTTCTTC. Amino acids: CASSPTSGEYNEQFF. Using reference TRBV2 and TRBJ2-1 for the parts outside the CDR3, the full variable domain is EPEVTQTPSHQVTQMGQEVILRCVPISNHLYFYWYRQILGQKVEFLVSFYNNEISEKSEIFDDQFSVERPDGSNFTLKIRSTKLEDSAMYFCASSPTSGEYNEQFFGPGTRLTVL.

The rearrangement uses TRBV5-1 and TRBJ2-1; the match to TRBD2 covers 7 bases. The length of the CDR3 is 16 residues. Per germline, CDR1 SGHRS and CDR2 YFSETQ. After removal of 5 bases from V and 3 bases from J, the junction contained 11 bases not matched to a gene. The CDR3 loop is CASRDSGGGSYNEQFF. The DNA of the CDR3 is TGCGCCAGCAGGGATTCGGGGGGAGGAAGCTACAATGAGCAGTTCTTC.

This clone occurred a few times. The gene calls are TRBV19 and TRBJ2-7; 7 nucleotides match TRBD2. Germline CDR1 LNHDA, CDR2 SQIVND (reference sequence). The CDR3 sequence is 15 residues long. V dropped 7 bases and J dropped 3; count of bases not matched to a gene: 12. The CDR3 reads CASTSPRGVGYEQYF. CDR3 coding DNA: TGTGCCAGTACCTCCCCCCGGGGGGTTGGCTACGAGCAGTACTTC.

This clone was seen a handful of times. The chain is built from TRBV7-2 and TRBJ2-7; D perhaps matches TRBD2 (7 bases). V lost 3 bases and J lost 6, with 15 bases in between. The germline V gene has CDR1 SGHTA and CDR2 FQGNSA. The CDR3 totals 14 residues. The CDR3 sequence: CASSFSNRGGEQYF. CDR3 DNA sequence: TGTGCCAGCAGCTTTAGTAATAGGGGGGGCGAGCAGTACTTC.

CDR3 DNA: TGTGCCAGTTCCCCGGGACAGGGGCCCTACGAGCAGTACTTC. Amino acids: CASSPGQGPYEQYF. The rearrangement links TRBV27 to TRBJ2-7; 10 nucleotides align to TRBD1. V dropped 9 bases and J dropped 2; count of bases not matched to a gene: 7. The CDR3 has 14 residues. Germline loops: CDR1 MNHEY, CDR2 SMNVEV (reference sequence).

J is TRBJ2-1 and V is TRBV6-5; weak D call: TRBD2 (6 bases). The V gene lost 10 bases and the J gene lost 1 base, with 11 bases spanning the gap. The CDR3 is made up of 13 amino acids. Germline-derived CDR1 and CDR2 are MNHEY and SVGAGI. This CDR3 is CATRGRSYNEQFF. The CDR3 nucleotides are TGTGCCACTCGGGGGAGGTCCTACAATGAGCAGTTCTTC.

This chain uses TRBV7-9 with TRBJ2-5; 7 nucleotides line up with TRBD2. The CDR3 has 15 amino acids. Germline V gene data show CDR1 as SEHNR and CDR2 as FQNEAQ (reference sequence). V was pared by 3 bases and J by 1 base, with 5 bases of the junction left unmatched. The CDR3 DNA reads as TGTGCCAGCAGCTTTCCAGCGGGGATCCAAGAGACCCAGTACTTC. Amino acid sequence: CASSFPAGIQETQYF.

The chain employs TRBV5-6 and TRBJ1-6; no definite D call. Germline V CDR1 and CDR2: SGHDT, YYEEEE. V was shortened by 2 bases and J by 7 bases, with 13 bases between the two germline ends. The CDR3 sequence is 15 residues long. CDR3 sequence: CASSFMVQENSPLHF. CDR3 bases: TGTGCCAGCAGCTTCATGGTGCAGGAAAATTCACCCCTCCACTTT.

The chain recombines TRBV7-6 with TRBJ2-1; 14 bases are a match to TRBD2. Losses at the gene ends were 4 bases for V and 8 bases for J; bases not matched to a gene: 7. There are 16 residues in the CDR3. The germline CDR1 and CDR2 sequences are SGHVS and FNYEAQ. The CDR3: CASSSPGTSGGYEQFF. The DNA of the CDR3 is TGTGCCAGCAGCTCTCCCGGGACTAGCGGGGGTTATGAGCAGTTCTTC.

V usage is TRBV14 and J usage is TRBJ2-5, with unresolved D. This CDR3 contains 13 residues. Trimming removed 3 bases from V and 5 bases from J, with 10 bases in between. CDR1 and CDR2 (germline): SGHDN, FVKESK. CDR3 region: CASSQRGPETQYF. The CDR3 DNA reads as TGTGCCAGCAGCCAGCGAGGTCCGGAGACCCAGTACTTC.

The chain links TRBV7-8 to TRBJ2-7; TRBD1 is a possible D gene (6 bases). This CDR3 has 14 residues. V gave up 5 bases and J gave up 4 bases, with 15 bases separating them. Germline V lookup: CDR1 SGHVS, CDR2 FQNEAQ. The CDR3 is CASSATGSPYEQYF. The CDR3 DNA sequence: TGTGCCAGCAGCGCCACAGGGTCCCCTTACGAGCAGTACTTC.

This chain joins TRBV29-1 and TRBJ2-3; 8 bases agree with TRBD2. Germline assignment: CDR1 SQVTM and CDR2 ANQGSEA. V was clipped by 4 bases and J by 0 bases; unmatched bases: 6. The CDR3 has 15 residues. CDR3 in amino acids: CSVAGGSGSTDTQYF. DNA of the CDR3: TGCAGCGTTGCGGGGGGGAGTGGGAGCACAGATACGCAGTATTTT.

CDR3 sequence (DNA): TGTGCCTCCTCCCCCGACACCTACGAGCAGTACTTC. This translates into CASSPDTYEQYF. The chain carries TRBV30 and TRBJ2-7; D gene ambiguous. Trimming cost V 7 bases and J 2 bases, with 12 bases left between them. The CDR3 has 12 residues. Germline V gene lookup returns CDR1 GTSNPN and CDR2 SVGIG (reference sequence).

This chain joins TRBV9 and TRBJ2-2; D perhaps matches TRBD2 (6 bases). The V gene lost 0 bases and the J gene lost 4 bases, with 10 bases spanning the gap. CDR1 and CDR2 (germline): SGDLS, YYNGEE. This CDR3 is 15 amino acids long. CDR3 sequence (DNA): TGTGCCAGCAGCGTAGACGGGAGTACCACCGGGGAGCTGTTTTTT. It codes for CASSVDGSTTGELFF.

This chain uses TRBV10-3 with TRBJ2-3; D is ambiguous. Per germline, CDR1 ENHRY and CDR2 SYGVKD. Between the trimmed V and J ends, which lost 0 bases and 4 bases, there was a span of 5 bases. This CDR3 has 13 residues. CDR3 residues: CAISESSSDTQYF. CDR3 nucleotides: TGTGCCATCAGTGAGTCGTCATCAGATACGCAGTATTTT.

V and J are TRBV7-6 and TRBJ2-2, with TRBD2 matching 12 bases. Germline CDR1 is SGHVS and CDR2 is FNYEAQ. The CDR3 runs to 16 residues. V was pared by 7 bases and J by 7 bases, with 10 bases of the junction left unmatched. The CDR3 sequence is CASTPRTSGVNGELFF. The CDR3 DNA follows: TGTGCCAGCACCCCCCGGACTAGCGGGGTCAACGGGGAGCTGTTTTTT.

The chain links TRBV7-2 to TRBJ1-2; D may be TRBD1 (5 bases). The V end lost 4 bases, the J end lost 5 bases, and 14 bases lay between the germline ends. CDR1 and CDR2 (germline): SGHTA, FQGNSA. This CDR3 comprises 14 residues. CDR3 loop: CASSSPDRRYGYTF. CDR3 nucleotide sequence: TGTGCCAGCAGCTCGCCTGACAGAAGATATGGCTACACCTTC.